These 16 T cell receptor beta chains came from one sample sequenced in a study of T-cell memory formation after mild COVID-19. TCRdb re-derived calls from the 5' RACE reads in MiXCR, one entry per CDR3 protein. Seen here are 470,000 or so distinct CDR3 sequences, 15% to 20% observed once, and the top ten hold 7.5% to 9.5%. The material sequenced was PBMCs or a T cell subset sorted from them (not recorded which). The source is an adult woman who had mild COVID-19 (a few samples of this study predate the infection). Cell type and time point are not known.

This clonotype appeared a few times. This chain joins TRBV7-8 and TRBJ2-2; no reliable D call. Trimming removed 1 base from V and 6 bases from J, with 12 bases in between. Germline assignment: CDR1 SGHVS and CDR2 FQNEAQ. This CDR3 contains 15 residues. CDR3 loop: CASSLVVVSAGELFF. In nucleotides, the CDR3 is TGTGCCAGCAGCTTAGTCGTTGTTTCGGCCGGGGAGCTGTTTTTT.

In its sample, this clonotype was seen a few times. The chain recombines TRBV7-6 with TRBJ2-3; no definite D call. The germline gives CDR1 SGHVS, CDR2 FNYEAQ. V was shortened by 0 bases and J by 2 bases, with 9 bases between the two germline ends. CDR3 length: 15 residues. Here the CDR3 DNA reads TGTGCCAGCAGCTTAGCGGGGTACGACACAGATACGCAGTATTTT. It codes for CASSLAGYDTDTQYF.

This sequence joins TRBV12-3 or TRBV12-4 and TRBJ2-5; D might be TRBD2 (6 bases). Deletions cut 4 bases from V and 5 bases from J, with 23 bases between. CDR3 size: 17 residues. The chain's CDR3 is CASSSRTGPGGTETQYF. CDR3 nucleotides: TGTGCCAGCAGTTCCCGAACCGGGCCCGGGGGTACGGAGACCCAGTACTTC.

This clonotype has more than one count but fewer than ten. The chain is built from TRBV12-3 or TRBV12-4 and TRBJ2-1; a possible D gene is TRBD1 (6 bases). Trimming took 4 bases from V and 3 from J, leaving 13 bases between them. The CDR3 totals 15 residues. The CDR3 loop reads CASSYVGADYNEQFF. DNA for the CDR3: TGTGCCAGCAGTTATGTGGGGGCAGACTACAATGAGCAGTTCTTC.

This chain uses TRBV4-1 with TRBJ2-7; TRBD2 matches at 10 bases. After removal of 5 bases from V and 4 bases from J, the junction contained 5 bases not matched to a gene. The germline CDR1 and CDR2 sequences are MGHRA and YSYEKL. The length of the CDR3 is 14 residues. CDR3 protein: CASSEGLALYEQYF. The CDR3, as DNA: TGCGCCAGCAGCGAGGGACTAGCGTTGTACGAGCAGTACTTC.

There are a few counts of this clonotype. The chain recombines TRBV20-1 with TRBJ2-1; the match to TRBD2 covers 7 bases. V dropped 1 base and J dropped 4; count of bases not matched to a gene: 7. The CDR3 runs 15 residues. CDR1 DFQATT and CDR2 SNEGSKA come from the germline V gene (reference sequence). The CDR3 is CSARGSSSGYNEQFF. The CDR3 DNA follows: TGCAGTGCTAGAGGGTCCTCTAGCGGTTACAATGAGCAGTTCTTC.

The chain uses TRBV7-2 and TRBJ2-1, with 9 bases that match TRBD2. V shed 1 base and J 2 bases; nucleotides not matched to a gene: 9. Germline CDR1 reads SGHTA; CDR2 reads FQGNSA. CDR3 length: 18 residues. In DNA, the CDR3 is TGTGCCAGCAGCTTAGGATTGGGGGCGGGAGGGCCCTACAATGAGCAGTTCTTC. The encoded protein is CASSLGLGAGGPYNEQFF.

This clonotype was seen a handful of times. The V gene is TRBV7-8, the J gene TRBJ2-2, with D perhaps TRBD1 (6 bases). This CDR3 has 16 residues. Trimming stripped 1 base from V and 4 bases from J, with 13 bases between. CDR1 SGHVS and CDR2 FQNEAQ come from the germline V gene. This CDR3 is CASSLVQGISTGELFF. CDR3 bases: TGTGCCAGCAGCTTAGTACAGGGAATAAGCACCGGGGAGCTGTTTTTT.

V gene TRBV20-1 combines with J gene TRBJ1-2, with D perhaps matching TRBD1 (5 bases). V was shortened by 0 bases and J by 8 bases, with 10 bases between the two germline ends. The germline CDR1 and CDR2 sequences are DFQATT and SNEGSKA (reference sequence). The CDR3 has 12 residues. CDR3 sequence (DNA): TGCAGTGCTAGAGATGGGCAGGGAGGCTACACCTTC. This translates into CSARDGQGGYTF.

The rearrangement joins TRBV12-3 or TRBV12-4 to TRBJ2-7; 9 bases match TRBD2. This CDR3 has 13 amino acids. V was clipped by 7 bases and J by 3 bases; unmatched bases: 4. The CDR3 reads CASTQTSGYEQYF. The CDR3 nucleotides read TGTGCCAGCACCCAGACTAGCGGCTACGAGCAGTACTTC.

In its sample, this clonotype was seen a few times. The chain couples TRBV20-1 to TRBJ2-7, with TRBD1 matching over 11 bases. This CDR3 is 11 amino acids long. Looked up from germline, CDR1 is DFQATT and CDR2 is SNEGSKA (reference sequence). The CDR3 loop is CRGTGGSEQYF. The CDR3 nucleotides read TGCAGAGGGACAGGGGGGAGCGAGCAGTACTTC.

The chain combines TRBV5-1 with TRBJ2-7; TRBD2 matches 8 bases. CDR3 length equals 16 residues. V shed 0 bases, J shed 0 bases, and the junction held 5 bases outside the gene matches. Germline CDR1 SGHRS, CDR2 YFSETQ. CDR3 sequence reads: CASSLEGGLVSYEQYF. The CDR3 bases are TGCGCCAGCAGCTTGGAAGGGGGACTAGTCTCCTACGAGCAGTACTTC.

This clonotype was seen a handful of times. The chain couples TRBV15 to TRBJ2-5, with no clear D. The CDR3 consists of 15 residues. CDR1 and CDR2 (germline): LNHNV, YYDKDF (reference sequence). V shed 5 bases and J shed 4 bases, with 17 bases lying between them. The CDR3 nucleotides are TGTGCCACCAGCGACCCGGCACTCCGGAGAGAGACCCAGTACTTC. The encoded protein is CATSDPALRRETQYF.

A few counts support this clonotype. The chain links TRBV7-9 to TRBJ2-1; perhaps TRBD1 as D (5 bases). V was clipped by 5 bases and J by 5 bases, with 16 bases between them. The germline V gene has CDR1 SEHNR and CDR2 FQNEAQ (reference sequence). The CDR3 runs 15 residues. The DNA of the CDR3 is TGTGCCAGCAGCCCGCAGGGCACTGGGGACAATGAGCAGTTCTTC. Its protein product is CASSPQGTGDNEQFF.

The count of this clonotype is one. CDR3 loop: CSARSSGNTIYF. CDR3 in DNA: TGCAGTGCCAGGAGCTCTGGAAACACCATATATTTT. J is TRBJ1-3 and V is TRBV20-1; no clear D gene. This CDR3 comprises 12 residues. V was clipped by 6 bases and J by 0 bases, with 6 bases between them. Germline V gene sequence: CDR1 DFQATT, CDR2 SNEGSKA (reference sequence).

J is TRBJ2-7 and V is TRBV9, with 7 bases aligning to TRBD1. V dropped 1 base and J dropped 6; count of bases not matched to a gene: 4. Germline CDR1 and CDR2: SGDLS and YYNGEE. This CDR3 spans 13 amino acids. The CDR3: CASSVRTGAEQYF. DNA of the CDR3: TGTGCCAGCAGCGTACGTACAGGGGCCGAGCAGTACTTC. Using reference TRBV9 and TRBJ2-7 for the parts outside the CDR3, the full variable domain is DSGVTQTPKHLITATGQRVTLRCSPRSGDLSVYWYQQSLDQGLQFLIQYYNGEERAKGNILERFSAQQFPDLHSELNLSSLELGDSALYFCASSVRTGAEQYFGPGTRLTVT.